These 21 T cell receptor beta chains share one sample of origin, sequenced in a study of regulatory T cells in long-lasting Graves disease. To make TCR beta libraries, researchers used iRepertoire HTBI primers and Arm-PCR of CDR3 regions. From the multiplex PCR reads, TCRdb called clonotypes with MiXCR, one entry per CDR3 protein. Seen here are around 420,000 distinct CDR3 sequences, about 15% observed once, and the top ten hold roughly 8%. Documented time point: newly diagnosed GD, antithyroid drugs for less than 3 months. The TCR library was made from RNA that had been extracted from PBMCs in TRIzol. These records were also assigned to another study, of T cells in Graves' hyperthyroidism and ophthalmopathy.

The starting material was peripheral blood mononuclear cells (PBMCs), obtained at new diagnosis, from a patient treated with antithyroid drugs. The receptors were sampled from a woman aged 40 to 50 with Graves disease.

The CDR3 region has the DNA TGTGCCAGCAGGGGACAGAATCTAACCCCTTCAGGAAACACCATATATTTT. This sequence encodes CASRGQNLTPSGNTIYF. The J gene is TRBJ1-3, the V gene TRBV6-1, with 7 bases identical to TRBD1. CDR3 length: 17 amino acids. The J segment lost 4 bases and the V segment lost 6 bases, leaving 15 bases of the junction unmatched. The germline V gene has CDR1 MNHNS and CDR2 SASEGT.

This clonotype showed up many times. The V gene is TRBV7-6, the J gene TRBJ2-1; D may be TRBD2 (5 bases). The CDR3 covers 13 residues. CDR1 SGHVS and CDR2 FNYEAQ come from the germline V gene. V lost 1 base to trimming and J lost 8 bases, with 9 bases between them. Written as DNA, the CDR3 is TGTGCCAGCAGCTTAGGAGGGCCCCATGAGCAGTTCTTC. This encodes CASSLGGPHEQFF.

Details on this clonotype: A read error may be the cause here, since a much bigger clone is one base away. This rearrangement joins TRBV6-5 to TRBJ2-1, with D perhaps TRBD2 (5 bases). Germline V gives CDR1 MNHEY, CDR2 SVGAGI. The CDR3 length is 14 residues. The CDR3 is CASSYGSSYNERFF. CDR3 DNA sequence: TGTGCCAGCAGTTACGGGAGCTCCTACAATGAGCGGTTCTTC.

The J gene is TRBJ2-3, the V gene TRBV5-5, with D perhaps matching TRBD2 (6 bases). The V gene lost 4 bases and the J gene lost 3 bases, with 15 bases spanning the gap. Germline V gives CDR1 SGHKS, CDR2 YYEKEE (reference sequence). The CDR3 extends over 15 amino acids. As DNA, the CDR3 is TGTGCCAGCAGCCCGATAGCGGCCCAGACAGATACGCAGTATTTT. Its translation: CASSPIAAQTDTQYF.

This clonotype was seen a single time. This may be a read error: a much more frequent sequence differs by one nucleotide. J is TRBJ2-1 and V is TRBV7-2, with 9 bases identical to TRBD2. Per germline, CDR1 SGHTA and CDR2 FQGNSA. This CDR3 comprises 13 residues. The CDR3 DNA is TGTGTCAGCAAGAGCGGGAGGATCGATGAGCAGTTCTTC. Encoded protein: CVSKSGRIDEQFF.

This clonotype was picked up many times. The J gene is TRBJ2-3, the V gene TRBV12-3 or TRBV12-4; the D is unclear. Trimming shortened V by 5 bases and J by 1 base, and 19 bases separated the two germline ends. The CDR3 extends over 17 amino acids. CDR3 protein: CASSKPGPPVRTDTQYF. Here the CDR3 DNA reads TGTGCCAGCAGTAAGCCAGGTCCCCCAGTCCGCACAGATACGCAGTATTTT.

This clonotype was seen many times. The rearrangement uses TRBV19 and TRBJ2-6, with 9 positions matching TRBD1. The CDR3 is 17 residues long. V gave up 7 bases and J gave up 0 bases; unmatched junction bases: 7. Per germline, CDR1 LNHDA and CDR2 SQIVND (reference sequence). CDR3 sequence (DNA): TGTGCCAGTAATCGGGACAGGGTTACCTCTGGGGCCAACGTCCTGACTTTC. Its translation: CASNRDRVTSGANVLTF.

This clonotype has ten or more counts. The CDR3 loop reads CASSLSFLGRGFEAFF. In DNA form, the CDR3 reads TGTGCCAGCAGCTTAAGTTTTCTGGGTCGGGGTTTTGAAGCTTTCTTT. The chain employs TRBV7-9 and TRBJ1-1; no firm D call. The CDR3 loop spans 16 amino acids. The V end was cut by 2 bases, the J end by 7 bases, with 20 bases between. CDR1 SEHNR and CDR2 FQNEAQ come from the germline V gene (reference sequence).

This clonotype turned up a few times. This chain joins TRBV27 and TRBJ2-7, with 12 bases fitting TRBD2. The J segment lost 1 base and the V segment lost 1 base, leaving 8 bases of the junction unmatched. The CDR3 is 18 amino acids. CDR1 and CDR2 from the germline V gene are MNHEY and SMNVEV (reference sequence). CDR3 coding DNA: TGTGCCAGCAGTTTATTCTCGACTAGCGGGAGTTTTTCCTACGAGCAGTACTTC. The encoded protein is CASSLFSTSGSFSYEQYF.

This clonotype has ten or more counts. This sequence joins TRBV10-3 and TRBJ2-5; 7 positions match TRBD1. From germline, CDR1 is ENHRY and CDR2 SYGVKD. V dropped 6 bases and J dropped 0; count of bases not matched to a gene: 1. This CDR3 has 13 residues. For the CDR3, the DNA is TGTGCCATCAGGGACAGGTACCAAGAGACCCAGTACTTC. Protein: CAIRDRYQETQYF.

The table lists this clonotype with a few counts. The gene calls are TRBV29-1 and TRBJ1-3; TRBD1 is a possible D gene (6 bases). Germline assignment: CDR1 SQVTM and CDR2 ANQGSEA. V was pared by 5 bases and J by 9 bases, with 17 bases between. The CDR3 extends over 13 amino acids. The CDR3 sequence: CSVRDTGSFTIYF. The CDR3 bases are TGCAGCGTTCGGGACACTGGATCTTTCACCATATATTTT.

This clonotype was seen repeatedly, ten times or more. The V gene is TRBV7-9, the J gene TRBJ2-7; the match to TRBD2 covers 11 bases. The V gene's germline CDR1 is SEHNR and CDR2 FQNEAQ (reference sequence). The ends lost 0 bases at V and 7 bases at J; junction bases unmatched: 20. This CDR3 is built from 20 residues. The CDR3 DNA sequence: TGTGCCAGCAGCTTAGCATCGACCCACCTAACTAGCGGGAGTCAGGGGGAGCAGTACTTC. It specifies CASSLASTHLTSGSQGEQYF.

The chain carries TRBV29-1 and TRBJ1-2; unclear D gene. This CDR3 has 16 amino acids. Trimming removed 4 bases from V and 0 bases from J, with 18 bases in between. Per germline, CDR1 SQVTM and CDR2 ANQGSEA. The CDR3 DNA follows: TGCAGCGTTGTCCCTGCCGGTGACATTACTAACTATGGCTACACCTTC. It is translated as CSVVPAGDITNYGYTF.

DNA for the CDR3: TGCAGTGCTAGGCACAGGGAGGTCTATGGCTACACCTTC. It translates to CSARHREVYGYTF. V usage is TRBV20-1 and J usage is TRBJ1-2, with a possible D match to TRBD1 (6 bases). Germline V gene lookup returns CDR1 DFQATT and CDR2 SNEGSKA (reference sequence). The CDR3 contains 13 residues. The V end was cut by 3 bases, the J end by 4 bases, with 12 bases between.

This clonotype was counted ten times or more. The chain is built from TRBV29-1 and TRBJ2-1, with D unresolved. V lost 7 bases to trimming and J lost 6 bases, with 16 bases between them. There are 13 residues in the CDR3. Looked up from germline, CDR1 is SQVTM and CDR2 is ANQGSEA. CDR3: CSGVWDMVNEQFF. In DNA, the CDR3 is TGCAGCGGCGTTTGGGATATGGTCAATGAGCAGTTCTTC.

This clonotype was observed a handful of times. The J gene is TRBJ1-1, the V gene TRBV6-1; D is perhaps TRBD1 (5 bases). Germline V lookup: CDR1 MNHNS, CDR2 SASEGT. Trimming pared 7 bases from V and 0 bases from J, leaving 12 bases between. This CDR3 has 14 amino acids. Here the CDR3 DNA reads TGTGCCAGCACCCTCACAGGTCTGAACACTGAAGCTTTCTTT. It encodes CASTLTGLNTEAFF.

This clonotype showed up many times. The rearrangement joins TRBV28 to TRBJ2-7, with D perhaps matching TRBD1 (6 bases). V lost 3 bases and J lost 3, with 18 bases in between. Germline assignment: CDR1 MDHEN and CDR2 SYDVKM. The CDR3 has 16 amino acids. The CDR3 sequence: CASSFQPGASNYEQYF. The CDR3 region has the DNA TGTGCCAGCAGTTTTCAACCAGGGGCGTCCAACTACGAGCAGTACTTC.

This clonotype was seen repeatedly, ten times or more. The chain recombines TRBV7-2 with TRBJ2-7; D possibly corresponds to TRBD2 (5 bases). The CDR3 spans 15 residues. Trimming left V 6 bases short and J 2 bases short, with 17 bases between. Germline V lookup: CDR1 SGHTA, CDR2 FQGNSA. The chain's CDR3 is CASRKNEGRAYEQYF. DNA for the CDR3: TGTGCCAGCAGGAAAAATGAGGGTCGGGCCTACGAGCAGTACTTC.

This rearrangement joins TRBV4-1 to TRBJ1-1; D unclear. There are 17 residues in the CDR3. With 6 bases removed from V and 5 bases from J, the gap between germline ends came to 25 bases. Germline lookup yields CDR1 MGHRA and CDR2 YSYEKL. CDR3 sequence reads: CASRTYRGLQLGTEAFF. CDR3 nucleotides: TGCGCCAGCAGGACTTACCGCGGGTTACAATTGGGGACTGAAGCTTTCTTT.

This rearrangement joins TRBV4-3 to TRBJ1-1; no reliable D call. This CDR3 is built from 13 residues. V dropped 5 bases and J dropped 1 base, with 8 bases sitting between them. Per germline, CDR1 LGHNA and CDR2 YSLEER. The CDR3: CASSEYKNTEAFF. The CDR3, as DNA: TGCGCCAGCAGCGAATACAAGAACACTGAAGCTTTCTTT.

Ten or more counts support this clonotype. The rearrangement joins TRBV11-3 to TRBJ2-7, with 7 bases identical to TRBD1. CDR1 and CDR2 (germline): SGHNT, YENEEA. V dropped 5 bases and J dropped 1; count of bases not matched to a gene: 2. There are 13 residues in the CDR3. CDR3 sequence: CASSGQESYEQYF. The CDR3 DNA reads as TGTGCCAGCAGCGGACAGGAGTCCTACGAGCAGTACTTC.